This entry lists 10 T cell receptor beta chains sequenced from one sample in a study of cytomegalovirus exposure and HLA in healthy donors. The table came from immunoSEQ multiplex PCR; TCRdb's copy has only in-frame clones and leaves some out. The sample shows roughly 65,000 clones, 90% to 95% of them seen only once. The sample consisted of PBMCs. Receptors originate from a man aged 18 to 30 in good health and CMV-seropositive.

This chain connects TRBV21-1 to TRBJ2-7; TRBD1 was called by the table and not checked on the DNA. TRBV21-1 is given as a pseudogene. The CDR3 sequence is 13 residues long. CDR3 protein: CARQGTGPHEQYF. DNA of the CDR3: TGTGCCAGACAGGGGACAGGTCCCCACGAGCAGTACTTC.

The CDR3 DNA follows: TGTGCCAGTAGTACCCCCGCCCCGGGAGTCTATGGCTACACCTTC. It is translated as CASSTPAPGVYGYTF. The chain uses TRBV19 and TRBJ1-2, with unresolved D. V lost 4 bases and J 4 bases, leaving 16 bases between the germline ends. The length of the CDR3 is 15 residues. Looked up from germline, CDR1 is LNHDA and CDR2 is SQIVND (reference sequence). Full variable domain (missing parts from reference TRBV19 and TRBJ1-2): DGGITQSPKYLFRKEGQNVTLSCEQNLNHDAMYWYRQDPGQGLRLIYYSQIVNDFQKGDIAEGYSVSREKKESFPLTVTSAQKNPTAFYLCASSTPAPGVYGYTFGSGTRLTVV.

The chain combines TRBV29-1 with TRBJ2-3; D may be TRBD2 (5 bases). Germline V CDR1 and CDR2: SQVTM, ANQGSEA. With 6 bases removed from V and 4 bases from J, the gap between germline ends came to 11 bases. The CDR3 spans 12 residues. CDR3 in amino acids: CSVRRGPDTQYF. DNA for the CDR3: TGCAGCGTCCGGAGAGGGCCAGATACGCAGTATTTT.

The gene calls are TRBV5-1 and TRBJ1-1; possibly TRBD1 for D (5 bases). The germline gives CDR1 SGHRS, CDR2 YFSETQ. V was shortened by 7 bases and J by 4 bases, with 8 bases between the two germline ends. This CDR3 is 11 amino acids long. CDR3 region: CASAGGTEAFF. The CDR3 coding sequence is TGCGCCAGCGCGGGGGGCACTGAAGCTTTCTTT.

In its sample, this clone was seen once. The chain is built from TRBV5-5 and TRBJ2-7; 15 positions agree with TRBD2. Unmatched junction bases numbered 9, after V lost 3 bases and J lost 2 bases. Germline-derived CDR1 and CDR2 are SGHKS and YYEKEE (reference sequence). The CDR3 covers 18 residues. The chain's CDR3 is CASSSGLAGGPLTYEQYF. CDR3 sequence (DNA): TGTGCCAGCAGCTCGGGACTAGCGGGAGGCCCCCTGACCTACGAGCAGTACTTC.

This clone showed up just once. The chain links TRBV28 to TRBJ2-7; 10 nucleotides line up with TRBD2. After removal of 2 bases from V and 7 bases from J, the junction contained 5 bases not matched to a gene. Germline assignment: CDR1 MDHEN and CDR2 SYDVKM. The CDR3 consists of 14 residues. The chain's CDR3 is CASSLAAGGGEQYF. The CDR3 DNA reads as TGTGCCAGCAGTTTAGCAGCGGGAGGGGGAGAGCAGTACTTC. Together with reference TRBV28 and TRBJ2-7, the CDR3 gives the full variable domain: DVKVTQSSRYLVKRTGEKVFLECVQDMDHENMFWYRQDPGLGLRLIYFSYDVKMKEKGDIPEGYSVSREKKERFSLILESASTNQTSMYLCASSLAAGGGEQYFGPGTRLTVT.

This chain links TRBV6-1 with TRBJ2-3, with a possible D match to TRBD1 (6 bases). The CDR3 sequence is 14 residues long. V was clipped by 10 bases and J by 2 bases, with 16 bases between them. The germline gives CDR1 MNHNS, CDR2 SASEGT. CDR3 loop: CATRTALSTDTQYF. In DNA form, the CDR3 reads TGTGCCACCCGGACAGCCCTTTCCACAGATACGCAGTATTTT.

This clone was seen more than once but under ten times. The chain carries TRBV9 and TRBJ1-1; TRBD1 might be the D (5 bases). The CDR3 covers 14 residues. Germline CDR1 and CDR2: SGDLS and YYNGEE. Trimming took off 1 base at V and 4 bases at J, with 11 bases between the two ends. CDR3 protein: CASSVNMGGTEAFF. The CDR3 DNA reads as TGTGCCAGCAGCGTAAACATGGGGGGCACTGAAGCTTTCTTT.

This sequence joins TRBV14 and TRBJ1-1; D is possibly TRBD1 (6 bases). There are 14 residues in the CDR3. Germline loops: CDR1 SGHDN, CDR2 FVKESK. V lost 0 bases and J 4 bases, leaving 9 bases between the germline ends. CDR3 coding DNA: TGTGCCAGCAGCCAAGATCTAGGGGGCACTGAAGCTTTCTTT. It encodes CASSQDLGGTEAFF.

The chain couples TRBV28 to TRBJ2-7, with 8 bases aligning to TRBD2. Trimming removed 5 bases from V and 5 bases from J; junction bases left unmatched: 11. The germline V gene encodes CDR1 MDHEN and CDR2 SYDVKM. This CDR3 has 15 residues. The CDR3 DNA reads as TGTGCCAGCAGTGGCAATAGCGGGATAAGTCACGAGCAGTACTTC. As protein: CASSGNSGISHEQYF.